The entry below describes one T cell receptor beta chain. These data come from a study of blood T cell repertoires in COVID-19. Across the study: In each case, the material was cDNA or gDNA derived from T cells, B-cell-depleted T cells, or PBMCs.

Assay: immunoSEQ multiplex PCR; the TCRdb copy retains only in-frame clones and omits some. The data show fewer than 120,000 clones, 80% to 90% seen once. The CDR3 has 16 amino acids. With V trimmed by 6 bases and J by 7 bases, 15 bases remained unmatched. The germline V gene has CDR1 MNHEY and CDR2 SVGEGT. The TCR sequence derives from a woman aged 55-69 years with acute or convalescent COVID-19. This chain uses TRBV6-2 or TRBV6-3 with TRBJ2-1; TRBD1 aligns across 7 bases. Material: peripheral blood. The CDR3 nucleotides are TGTGCCAGCAGCCGCAATCGACAGGGAAGAAGGAATGAGCAGTTCTTC. It codes for CASSRNRQGRRNEQFF.